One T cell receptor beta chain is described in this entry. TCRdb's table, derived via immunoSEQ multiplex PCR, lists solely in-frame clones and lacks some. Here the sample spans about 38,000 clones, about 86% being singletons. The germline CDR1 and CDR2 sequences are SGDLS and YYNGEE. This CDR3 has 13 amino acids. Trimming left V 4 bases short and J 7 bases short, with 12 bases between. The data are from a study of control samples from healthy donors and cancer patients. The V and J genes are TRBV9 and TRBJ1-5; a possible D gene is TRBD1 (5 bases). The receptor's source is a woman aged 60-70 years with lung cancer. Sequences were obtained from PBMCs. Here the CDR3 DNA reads TGTGCCAGCAGCTTCCGGGAGGGGCAGCCCCAGCATTTT. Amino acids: CASSFREGQPQHF.